This T cell receptor beta chain was recovered during a study of T cells in Graves' hyperthyroidism and ophthalmopathy (dated by TCRdb to the late 2010s). Background for the entire study: Peripheral blood samples were taken at the time of initial diagnosis, prior to any treatment. Once sampling was done, hyperthyroidism patients were given methimazole at a starting dose of 30 mg daily, whereas ophthalmopathy patients were given high-dose intravenous methylprednisolone. Prospective prediction of ophthalmopathy was tested in an independent validation cohort consisting of 18 to 20 hyperthyroidism patients and some 15 patients who later progressed to ophthalmopathy. To identify TCR V-J signatures that set the groups apart, the researchers used a discovery cohort of 100 patients, made up of approximately 43 with Graves' ophthalmopathy and approximately 57 with stable Graves' hyperthyroidism. The paper reports TCR Vbeta CDR3 sequencing of about 140 peripheral blood samples: around 41 ophthalmopathy, about 75 hyperthyroidism and some 17 progressor patients. In several Graves' hyperthyroidism patients, the study also compared T-cell repertoires from thyroid tissue with T-cell repertoires from blood. The roughly 90 discovery patients were divided at random into training and test sets in a 7:3 ratio.

Points the paper makes about the study in general: During validation, the model predicted progression to ophthalmopathy a median of approximately six months ahead of onset, with roughly 65% sensitivity and 72.22% specificity. Most expanded thyroid clonotypes (frequency above 0.001) were also found in blood, which suggests that blood repertoires may mirror thyroid immune responses. Sample size was not statistically predetermined, and blinding of investigators to group allocation was not performed. In cross-validation, a model built on a 13 V-J signature told ophthalmopathy apart from stable hyperthyroidism with under 90% sensitivity and 81% to 82% specificity, and in testing the same model reached 80%/75%.

TCR beta CDR3 regions were amplified from RNA transcripts. For the first round of RT-PCR on the TCR CDR3, the HTBI primer set was used together with the Qiagen OneStep RT-PCR kit. Libraries were constructed in a second round of multiplex PCR, after which size selection and purification were carried out. The libraries were sequenced on an Illumina HiSeq2000 using paired-end 100 bp reads. Per the original workflow: SOAPnuke was used to process the raw data, removing reads that contained adapters or uncalled bases, had a mean Phred below 15, or lacked an exact match to the constant primer or identifier. High-quality paired reads were merged with COPE v1.2.5, and unique nucleotide sequences were defined as clonotypes. MiTCR v1.1 was used to align clonotypes to the IMGT TRBV, TRBD and TRBJ reference segments. The analysis was restricted to V-J combinations with a frequency above 0.0001, which together covered approximately 99% of the repertoires. A TCS score was defined as the ratio of F50 (clonal expansion) to E x V (chaos), with BLOSUM62-based TCRdist applied between CDR3 peptides within each V-J. Welch's t-statistics and random forest reduced fewer than 550 V-J features to roughly 13, which were used in a naive Bayes classifier (R e1071). Using fastp trimming at Q25 and MiXCR clonotype assembly, TCRdb reanalyzed the public sequencing data and kept in-frame beta chains. For every CDR3 protein sequence, its rows merge into one entry that carries the most common genes and DNA. Here the V and J calls rest on TCRdb's processing, not on the authors' analysis. The table for this sample lists about 300,000 distinct CDR3 sequences; around a fifth of them were counted only once. Jointly, the top ten make up less than 45% of the sample.

CDR1 DFQATT and CDR2 SNEGSKA are derived from the germline V gene (reference sequence). Ends trimmed: V by 0 bases, J by 2 bases; bases unmatched to a gene: 7. Taken from cysteine to phenylalanine, the CDR3 has 15 residues. This entry keeps only the CDR3 DNA: 45 bases, framed from base 1. Moderately to severely active disease, a Clinical Activity Score of at least 3, a NOSPECS grade of at least 4, and a duration under 3 months were present in ophthalmopathy patients. Any patient with an uncontrolled infection, another autoimmune disease, pregnancy or lactation was excluded. Diagnoses were established on the basis of clinical symptoms, serum thyroxine and TRAb, thyroid ultrasound, and orbital computed tomography. PBMCs were separated from roughly 9.6 ml of fresh peripheral blood using Ficoll-Paque density gradient centrifugation. Total RNA was extracted using Trizol reagent, and RNA quality was assessed on an Agilent 2100 Bioanalyzer.

This clonotype appeared a single time. Its antigen specificity is not known. No qualities accompany the bases; no much larger clone lies one base away. One read yields weak evidence. The sequenced material came from blood. The receptor comes from a man aged 50 to 59 with Graves' ophthalmopathy. Recombination joined TRBV20-1 with TRBJ2-7; TRBD2 agrees with 7 junctional bases. Here the CDR3 is given as CSARDSGGPTYEQYF. The bases are TGCAGTGCTAGAGATTCGGGAGGCCCCACCTACGAGCAGTACTTC.